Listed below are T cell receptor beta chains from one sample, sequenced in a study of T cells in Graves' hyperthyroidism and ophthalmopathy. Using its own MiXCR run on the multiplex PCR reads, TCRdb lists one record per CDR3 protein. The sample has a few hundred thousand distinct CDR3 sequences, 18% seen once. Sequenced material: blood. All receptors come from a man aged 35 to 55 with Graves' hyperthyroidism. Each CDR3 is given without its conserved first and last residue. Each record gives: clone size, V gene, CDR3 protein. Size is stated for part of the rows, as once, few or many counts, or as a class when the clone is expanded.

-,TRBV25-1,ASSECLDNSNYGYT
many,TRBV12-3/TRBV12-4,ASSTGDSNQPQH
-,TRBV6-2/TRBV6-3,ASGDREGSPLH
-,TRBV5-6,ASSLGSVGTQY
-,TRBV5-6,ASSPDRELEAF
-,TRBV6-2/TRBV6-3,ASSYRGLAGSTDTQY
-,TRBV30,AWLGQGVNSMY
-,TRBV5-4,ASSLGRRHDNEQF
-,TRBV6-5,ASSYSARGTRGYT
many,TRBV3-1,ASSPIRGLFYEQY
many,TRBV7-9,ASSSPGDTEAF
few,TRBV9,ASSAGGGAGELF
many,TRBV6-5,ASSYSGGRGYGYT
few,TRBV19,ASSIGFTGESYEQY
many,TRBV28,ASSSTLTRGRSSNQPQH
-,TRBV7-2,ASSLAGGVMNTEAF
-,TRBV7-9,ASSLVLAGISGNTIY
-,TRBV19,ASSPSYGANSPLH
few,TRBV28,ASSRDRPLYGYT
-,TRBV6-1,ASRGTGAGANVLT
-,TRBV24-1,ATSDPLGGRDEQF
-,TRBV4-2,ASSQSDGQF
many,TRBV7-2,ASHDRAAEAF
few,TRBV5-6,ASSRDRTSYEQY
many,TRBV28,ASNEQGSIGELF
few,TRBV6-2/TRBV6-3,ASRRVDEQF
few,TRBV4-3,ASSQDPYTGVDGYT
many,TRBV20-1,SAQRGQGASDTQY
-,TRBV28,ASVELALSYNEQF
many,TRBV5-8,ASSFPGGDTSYEQY
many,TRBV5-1,ASSLLTGGEETQY
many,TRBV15,ATSNRDNEQF
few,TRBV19,ASSIRGGGSPLH
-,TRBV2,ASSPPFKGYEQY
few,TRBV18,ASSRDRGSGANVLT
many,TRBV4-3,ASSQDTRNTEAF
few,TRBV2,ASSFSSGLAQEQY
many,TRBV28,ASRPPDYGYT
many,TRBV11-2,ASSLAGTGVMNTEAF
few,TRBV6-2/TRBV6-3,ASSGTKNNEQF
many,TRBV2,ASSEARFGYT
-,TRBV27,ASSQISSYNSPLH
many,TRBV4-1,AARDSNTDTQY
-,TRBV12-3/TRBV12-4,ASSLTPAGGQGRRGYT
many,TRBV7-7,ASSPGQTDTGELF
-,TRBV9,ASSPDSGREKLF
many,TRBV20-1,SARDLRTSTDTQY
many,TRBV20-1,SARPPSGGNAGELF
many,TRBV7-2,ASSLAQRLYGYT
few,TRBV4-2,ASSQEIRGYNYGYT
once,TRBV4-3,ASSRIRDVNTEAF
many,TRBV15,ATSREPPGANLRYEQY